The following is a T cell receptor beta chain sequence with its context. On cycle 4 day 1 and cycle 7 day 1, as well as at baseline, blood was sampled. The data belong to a study of OX40 agonist ivuxolimab in advanced cancers. Study in general: Dose-escalation patients had hepatocellular carcinoma, melanoma, renal cell or head and neck cancer. Prior anti-PD-1, anti-PD-L1 or anti-CTLA-4 therapy was allowed; approximately 40% had some.

Assay used: immunoSEQ multiplex PCR; TCRdb lists only in-frame clones, some missing. The sample carries approximately 40,000 clones, about nine tenths recorded once. This specimen was CD4+ or CD8+ T cells sorted from blood, taken in a trial of the OX40 agonist ivuxolimab. This sequence originates from an adult with an advanced solid tumor such as melanoma, head and neck, liver or kidney cancer.

CDR3 residues: CASSQEFVTKNTEAFF. DNA for the CDR3: TGCGCCAGCAGCCAAGAGTTCGTGACGAAGAACACTGAAGCTTTCTTT. V usage is TRBV4-1 and J usage is TRBJ1-1; D uncertain. V was shortened by 0 bases and J by 1 base, with 12 bases between the two germline ends. The length of the CDR3 is 16 residues. Per the germline V gene, CDR1 is MGHRA and CDR2 is YSYEKL.